Below, 2 T cell receptor beta chains from the same sample are listed, as sequenced in a study of neoadjuvant anti-PD-1 for oral cavity cancer. Indicated time point: after neoadjuvant nivolumab, at surgical resection. Data came from immunoSEQ multiplex PCR; TCRdb stores just in-frame clones and leaves some out. The sample includes roughly 40,000 clones, 60% to 80% of them seen just once. Sample: PBMCs, taken after nivolumab (anti-PD-1) treatment. The source is a person between 35 and 79 years old with oral cavity squamous cell carcinoma.

The V gene is TRBV19, the J gene TRBJ2-2; perhaps TRBD1 as D (6 bases). CDR1 LNHDA and CDR2 SQIVND come from the germline V gene (reference sequence). The V end was cut by 4 bases, the J end by 5 bases, with 8 bases between. The CDR3 is 13 residues long. CDR3: CASSTRGTGELFF. CDR3 DNA sequence: TGTGCCAGTAGTACCAGGGGTACCGGGGAGCTGTTTTTT. Variable domain in full (rest from reference TRBV19 and TRBJ2-2): DGGITQSPKYLFRKEGQNVTLSCEQNLNHDAMYWYRQDPGQGLRLIYYSQIVNDFQKGDIAEGYSVSREKKESFPLTVTSAQKNPTAFYLCASSTRGTGELFFGEGSRLTVL.

V usage is TRBV7-8 and J usage is TRBJ2-1; D not resolved. CDR3 size: 15 residues. Deletions cut 4 bases from V and 5 bases from J, with 15 bases between. Looked up from germline, CDR1 is SGHVS and CDR2 is FQNEAQ. This chain's CDR3 is CASSSEDLAHNEQFF. CDR3 DNA: TGTGCCAGCAGCTCCGAAGACCTGGCCCACAATGAGCAGTTCTTC.